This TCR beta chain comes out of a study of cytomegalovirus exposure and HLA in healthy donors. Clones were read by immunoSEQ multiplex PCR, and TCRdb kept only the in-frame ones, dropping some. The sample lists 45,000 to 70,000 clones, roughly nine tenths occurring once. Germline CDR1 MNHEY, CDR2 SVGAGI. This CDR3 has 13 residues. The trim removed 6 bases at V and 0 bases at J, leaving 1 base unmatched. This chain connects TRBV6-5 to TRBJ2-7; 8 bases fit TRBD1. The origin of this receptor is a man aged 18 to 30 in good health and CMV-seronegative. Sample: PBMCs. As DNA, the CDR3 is TGTGCCAGCAGGGGACAGGCCTCCTACGAGCAGTACTTC. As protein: CASRGQASYEQYF.